A selection of T cell receptor beta chains follows, all from one sample in a study of shared clonotypes between healthy human individuals. Repertoires were generated with immunoSEQ multiplex PCR, while TCRdb's copy carries only in-frame clones and drops some. The sample has around 2.5 million clones, roughly 93% seen once; the top ten hold approximately 0.37%. The sample comprised naive CD4+ T cells from PBMCs. These receptors originate from a man aged 18-30 years in good health. Some clones in this sample may be carry-over from other donors' samples. The CDR3 runs from the conserved cysteine through the conserved F or W. D genes are given only for firm matches. Only part of the rows carry a size: once, few, many, or a class if the clone is expanded.

d_gene,j_gene,v_gene,abundance,CDR3aa,CDR3nt
NA,TRBJ2-5,TRBV5-1,NA,CASSLPGQQETQYF,TGCGCCAGCAGCTTGCCAGGTCAACAAGAGACCCAGTACTTC
NA,TRBJ2-5,TRBV5-4,few,CASSLVPQETQYF,TGTGCCAGCAGCTTGGTACCTCAAGAGACCCAGTACTTC
TRBD1,TRBJ2-7,TRBV28,NA,CASSTPGTGGEQYF,TGTGCCAGCAGTACCCCCGGGACAGGGGGCGAGCAGTACTTC
NA,TRBJ2-7,TRBV25-1,NA,CASMTASSYEQYF,TGTGCCAGCATGACGGCAAGCTCCTACGAGCAGTACTTC
NA,TRBJ2-1,TRBV7-2,once,CASSQIRGYNEQFF,TGTGCCAGCAGCCAGATAAGGGGTTACAATGAGCAGTTCTTC
NA,TRBJ2-7,TRBV9,NA,CASSGGEGPFYEQYF,TGTGCCAGCAGCGGGGGAGAAGGCCCCTTTTACGAGCAGTACTTC
NA,TRBJ2-7,TRBV5-1,NA,CASSLGQPAGDYEQYF,TGCGCCAGCAGCTTGGGCCAACCGGCAGGGGACTACGAGCAGTACTTC
TRBD1,TRBJ2-1,TRBV9,NA,CASSVEGGGLIEQFF,TGTGCCAGCAGCGTAGAAGGGGGCGGATTGATTGAGCAGTTCTTC
TRBD1,TRBJ1-2,TRBV28,NA,CASRRQGAGGYTF,TGTGCCAGCAGACGACAGGGGGCAGGTGGCTACACCTTC
NA,TRBJ2-7,TRBV25-1,NA,CASTGRGPYGQYF,TGTGCCAGCACCGGCCGGGGCCCCTACGGGCAGTACTTC
NA,TRBJ1-1,TRBV29-1,once,CSGGEGTEAFF,TGCAGCGGGGGGGAGGGCACTGAAGCTTTCTTT
TRBD2,TRBJ2-1,TRBV2,NA,CASSDGPSGSLNEQFF,TGTGCCAGCAGTGATGGGCCTAGCGGGAGTCTCAATGAGCAGTTCTTC
NA,TRBJ2-1,TRBV9,NA,CASSSGSSTYNEQFF,TGTGCCAGCAGCTCCGGGAGTAGCACCTACAATGAGCAGTTCTTC
TRBD2,TRBJ2-5,TRBV5-1,NA,CASSVGLAGNQETQYF,TGCGCCAGCAGCGTGGGCCTAGCGGGCAACCAAGAGACCCAGTACTTC
NA,TRBJ2-7,TRBV5-6,NA,CASSLEGVLDF,TGTGCCAGCAGCTTGGAAGGGGTTTTGGACTTC
TRBD2,TRBJ2-2,TRBV2,NA,CASSAMRGGTGELFF,TGTGCCAGCAGTGCAATGAGGGGAGGGACCGGGGAGCTGTTTTTT
TRBD1,TRBJ2-3,TRBV29-1,NA,CSVGGQPSTDTQYF,TGCAGCGTTGGGGGACAGCCCAGCACAGATACGCAGTATTTT
NA,TRBJ2-3,TRBV7-8,NA,CASSSGGAGATISQYF,TGTGCCAGCAGCTCCGGCGGGGCAGGGGCCACCATTTCGCAGTATTTT
NA,TRBJ1-1,TRBV25-1,few,CASSDTTRVNTEAFF,TGTGCCAGCAGTGATACTACCCGGGTAAACACTGAAGCTTTCTTT
TRBD1,TRBJ1-5,TRBV28,NA,CASSRGSAPYSNQPQHF,TGTGCCAGCAGCAGGGGGTCGGCGCCTTATAGCAATCAGCCCCAGCATTTT
NA,TRBJ1-1,TRBV7-9,NA,CASSFQGQANTEAFF,TGTGCCAGCAGCTTTCAAGGGCAGGCGAACACTGAAGCTTTCTTT
NA,TRBJ2-1,TRBV28,NA,CASHTPLDNEQFF,TGTGCCAGCCACACCCCGCTCGACAATGAGCAGTTCTTC
NA,TRBJ1-1,TRBV9,NA,CASSASTGTMNTEAFF,TGTGCCAGCAGCGCATCAACGGGAACCATGAACACTGAAGCTTTCTTT
TRBD2,TRBJ2-1,TRBV18,NA,CASSPGTSGTYNEQFF,TGTGCCAGCTCACCAGGGACTAGCGGGACTTACAATGAGCAGTTCTTC
TRBD2,TRBJ2-3,TRBV5-1,NA,CASSGLAGVPDTQYF,TGCGCCAGCTCGGGACTAGCGGGAGTGCCAGATACGCAGTATTTT
NA,TRBJ2-7,TRBV9,NA,CASSVEAESTYEQYF,TGTGCCAGCAGCGTAGAGGCGGAGTCTACTTACGAGCAGTACTTC
NA,TRBJ1-5,TRBV4-1,NA,CASSRGPLLTVRQPQHF,TGCGCCAGCAGCCGCGGACCGCTGCTTACGGTTCGTCAGCCCCAGCATTTT
NA,TRBJ1-1,TRBV27,NA,CASSRPGQGNTEAFF,TGTGCCAGCAGTAGACCCGGGCAGGGGAACACTGAAGCTTTCTTT
NA,TRBJ2-7,TRBV18,NA,CASSPQAGNEQYF,TGTGCCAGCTCACCACAGGCAGGGAACGAGCAGTACTTC
NA,TRBJ2-5,TRBV29-1,once,CSVVVQGGETQYF,TGCAGCGTTGTCGTACAGGGAGGCGAGACCCAGTACTTC
NA,TRBJ1-1,TRBV5-1,NA,CASSLNPGMLTEAFF,TGCGCCAGCAGCTTGAATCCGGGGATGCTCACTGAAGCTTTCTTT
NA,TRBJ2-1,TRBV28,NA,CASRGTSPQNEQFF,TGTGCCAGCAGAGGGACCTCTCCCCAGAATGAGCAGTTCTTC
TRBD1,TRBJ2-3,TRBV5-1,NA,CASSLGTGRSDTQYF,TGCGCCAGCAGCTTGGGGACAGGGCGGTCGGATACGCAGTATTTT
NA,TRBJ1-4,TRBV30,few,CAWSYGDRTNEKLFF,TGTGCCTGGAGTTATGGGGACCGCACCAATGAAAAACTGTTTTTT
NA,TRBJ1-4,TRBV9,NA,CASSVGEGGGEKLFF,TGTGCCAGCAGCGTAGGAGAAGGGGGTGGGGAAAAACTGTTTTTT
TRBD2,TRBJ2-1,TRBV7-9,NA,CASSLALAGTYNEQFF,TGTGCCAGCAGCTTAGCCTTAGCGGGAACCTACAATGAGCAGTTCTTC
TRBD1,TRBJ2-7,TRBV4-3,NA,CASSQDPGTGIYEQYF,TGCGCCAGCAGCCAGGATCCCGGGACAGGGATATACGAGCAGTACTTC
TRBD1,TRBJ2-3,TRBV28,NA,CASSTGQGTDTQYF,TGTGCCAGCAGTACCGGACAGGGCACAGATACGCAGTATTTT
NA,TRBJ1-2,TRBV29-1,once,CSVEGEAHSNYGYTF,TGCAGCGTTGAAGGGGAGGCCCACTCTAACTATGGCTACACCTTC
NA,TRBJ2-2,TRBV5-1,NA,CASSSGPGNTGELFF,TGCGCCAGCAGCTCCGGACCGGGGAACACCGGGGAGCTGTTTTTT
TRBD2,TRBJ2-3,TRBV5-1,NA,CASSFILAQDTQYF,TGCGCCAGCAGCTTTATACTAGCGCAAGATACGCAGTATTTT
NA,TRBJ1-4,TRBV11-2,NA,CASSLVTNEKLFF,TGTGCCAGCAGCTTGGTTACTAATGAAAAACTGTTTTTT
NA,TRBJ1-5,TRBV5-8,NA,CASSLEGQGNQPQHF,TGTGCCAGCAGCTTGGAGGGACAAGGTAATCAGCCCCAGCATTTT
NA,TRBJ2-1,TRBV6-5,NA,CAARRDATYNEQFF,TGTGCCGCCCGACGGGACGCTACCTACAATGAGCAGTTCTTC
NA,TRBJ2-1,TRBV5-1,NA,CASSLGRLVSYNEQFF,TGCGCCAGCAGCTTGGGCCGCCTAGTGTCCTACAATGAGCAGTTCTTC
NA,TRBJ2-1,TRBV18,NA,CASSPSAYNEQFF,TGTGCCAGCTCACCAAGCGCCTACAATGAGCAGTTCTTC
TRBD1,TRBJ1-1,TRBV28,NA,CASSFMGGGKTEAFF,TGTGCCAGCAGTTTTATGGGAGGGGGCAAAACTGAAGCTTTCTTT
NA,TRBJ2-5,TRBV6-6,NA,CASSSSGREETQYF,TGTGCCAGCAGCTCCTCGGGGCGAGAAGAGACCCAGTACTTC
NA,TRBJ2-7,TRBV5-1,once,CASSLEGFVTYEQYF,TGCGCCAGCAGCTTGGAGGGGTTTGTAACCTACGAGCAGTACTTC
TRBD1,TRBJ1-1,TRBV7-9,few,CASSFQGAYTEAFF,TGTGCCAGCAGCTTCCAGGGGGCCTACACTGAAGCTTTCTTT
NA,TRBJ2-7,TRBV5-4,NA,CASSLESYEQYF,TGTGCCAGCAGCTTGGAATCCTACGAGCAGTACTTC
TRBD1,TRBJ2-7,TRBV4-1,once,CASSQDRLGGRGNGEQYF,TGCGCCAGCAGCCAAGACAGACTCGGAGGCAGGGGGAATGGCGAGCAGTACTTC
NA,TRBJ1-1,TRBV6-1,NA,CASSESQDLYTEAFF,TGTGCCAGCAGTGAATCCCAGGATTTATACACTGAAGCTTTCTTT